The present TCR beta chain was sequenced within a study of shared clonotypes between healthy human individuals. Study-level findings and limits: Clonotype sharing across several donors was observed for 4% to 6.5% of naive CD4 clonotypes. Among non-shared clonotypes, generation probabilities were lower than among those shared by all four donors. Among donors, clonotype sharing was expected to be affected by sequencing depth. As a rule, naive subsets had a larger estimated richness than memory subsets.

Concerning this clone: Its antigen is unidentified.

The table came from immunoSEQ multiplex PCR; TCRdb's copy has only in-frame clones and leaves some out. The sample records 2 million to 2.5 million clones, more than 85% being singletons. V was pared by 5 bases and J by 2 bases, with 8 bases between. Per the germline V gene, CDR1 is LNHDA and CDR2 is SQIVND (reference sequence). The CDR3 extends over 13 amino acids. This chain uses TRBV19 with TRBJ2-3; D unresolved. The TCR originated in a man between 18 and 29 years old in good health. Some clones in this sample may be carry-over from other donors' samples. The sequenced sample consisted of naive CD4+ T cells from PBMCs. Regarding subset: CD45RA+ positively selected. CDR3 region: CASSSRYTDTQYF. For the CDR3, the DNA is TGTGCCAGTAGTTCCAGATACACAGATACGCAGTATTTT. Full variable domain (rest looked up from reference TRBV19 and TRBJ2-3): DGGITQSPKYLFRKEGQNVTLSCEQNLNHDAMYWYRQDPGQGLRLIYYSQIVNDFQKGDIAEGYSVSREKKESFPLTVTSAQKNPTAFYLCASSSRYTDTQYFGPGTRLTVL.